The 12 T cell receptor beta chains listed next were all sequenced from one sample in a study of T cells in Graves' hyperthyroidism and ophthalmopathy. TCR beta CDR3 sequences were amplified from RNA transcripts. First-round RT-PCR with HTBI primers amplified the TCR CDR3 region. TCRdb reprocessed the multiplex PCR reads with MiXCR, giving one entry per CDR3 protein. The sample includes 610,000 or so distinct CDR3 sequences, roughly 50% seen only once; the top ten take around 7.7%. The specimen sequenced was peripheral blood or thyroid tissue (not recorded which). The receptors were sampled from a woman aged 18-29 years with Graves' hyperthyroidism.

This clonotype was detected ten times or more. J is TRBJ2-7 and V is TRBV5-4; 7 bases match TRBD1. Per germline, CDR1 SGHNT and CDR2 YYREEE (reference sequence). The V and J ends lost 3 bases and 6 bases, in that order; junction bases with no gene match: 6. CDR3 length equals 13 residues. The CDR3, as DNA: TGTGCCAGCAGCTCGACAGGGAAGTCCGAGCAGTACTTC. It encodes CASSSTGKSEQYF.

Notes on this clonotype: A much more abundant neighbour one base away suggests this may be a read error. The J gene is TRBJ1-5, the V gene TRBV4-3; perhaps TRBD1 as D (6 bases). The germline V gene encodes CDR1 LGHNA and CDR2 YSLEER. The CDR3 runs 15 residues. CDR3 loop: CAGSQVTGYNQPQHF. The DNA for the CDR3 is TGCGCCGGCAGCCAAGTCACAGGGTACAATCAGCCCCAGCATTTT.

J is TRBJ2-2 and V is TRBV19, with TRBD2 matching 7 bases. The germline V gene encodes CDR1 LNHDA and CDR2 SQIVND (reference sequence). This CDR3 has 15 amino acids. The V and J ends lost 2 bases and 7 bases, in that order; junction bases with no gene match: 7. The CDR3 protein is CASSISQGGVGELFF. The CDR3 DNA reads as TGTGCCAGTAGTATATCGCAGGGAGGGGTCGGGGAGCTGTTTTTT.

This clonotype showed up many times. The chain couples TRBV15 to TRBJ1-1, with 8 bases fitting TRBD1. CDR3 length: 14 residues. After removal of 3 bases from V and 5 bases from J, the junction contained 5 bases not matched to a gene. Germline CDR1 is LNHNV and CDR2 is YYDKDF (reference sequence). This CDR3 is CATSRDRAGTEAFF. CDR3 in DNA: TGTGCCACCAGCAGGGACAGGGCAGGGACTGAAGCTTTCTTT.

The chain combines TRBV20-1 with TRBJ1-6; 10 bases match TRBD1. Trimming at V came to 5 bases and at J to 10 bases, leaving 5 bases not matched to a gene. Germline loops: CDR1 DFQATT, CDR2 SNEGSKA (reference sequence). The length of the CDR3 is 13 residues. The CDR3 DNA sequence: TGCAGTGCTCCCCGGACAGGGGGATCACCCCTCCACTTT. It specifies CSAPRTGGSPLHF.

Remarks on this clonotype: A single base separates this from a much larger clone, so it may be a read error. This sequence joins TRBV2 and TRBJ2-3; D remains ambiguous. This CDR3 is 12 amino acids long. Germline CDR1 SNHLY, CDR2 FYNNEI. DNA for the CDR3: TGTGCCAACAGTGGTAACACAGATACGCAGTATTTT. Translating it yields CANSGNTDTQYF.

This clonotype was seen many times. The J gene is TRBJ2-5, the V gene TRBV7-9; D uncertain. From germline, CDR1 is SEHNR and CDR2 FQNEAQ (reference sequence). The CDR3 sequence is 13 residues long. The V end lost 5 bases, the J end lost 4 bases, and 11 bases lay between the germline ends. For the CDR3, the DNA is TGTGCCAGCAGCCCCCTCCAGCGAGAGACCCAGTACTTC. It specifies CASSPLQRETQYF.

This clonotype was picked up many times. The chain uses TRBV7-9 and TRBJ2-7; D might be TRBD1 or TRBD2, each matching 5 bases. Germline values: CDR1 SEHNR, CDR2 FQNEAQ (reference sequence). This CDR3 has 14 amino acids. V dropped 4 bases and J dropped 4 bases, with 14 bases sitting between them. CDR3 DNA: TGTGCCAGCAGCTCTTCGGGACCCTTATACGAGCAGTACTTC. Translation gives CASSSSGPLYEQYF. Complete variable domain (other parts from reference TRBV7-9 and TRBJ2-7): DTGVSQNPRHKITKRGQNVTFRCDPISEHNRLYWYRQTLGQGPEFLTYFQNEAQLEKSRLLSDRFSAERPKGSFSTLEIQRTEQGDSAMYLCASSSSGPLYEQYFGPGTRLTVT.

This rearrangement joins TRBV11-2 to TRBJ2-3; perhaps TRBD2 as D (5 bases). Trimming took off 5 bases at V and 5 bases at J, with 14 bases between the two ends. CDR3 length: 14 amino acids. Germline V gene lookup returns CDR1 SGHAT and CDR2 FQNNGV. The CDR3 DNA reads TGTGCCAGCAGCCCAACTAGTAGCGTAGATACGCAGTATTTT. It translates to CASSPTSSVDTQYF.

At least ten counts were recorded for this clonotype. The chain couples TRBV13 to TRBJ2-5; a weak D match, TRBD2 (5 bases). Germline V gene sequence: CDR1 PRHDT, CDR2 FYEKMQ (reference sequence). The CDR3 length is 13 residues. Trimming pared 1 base from V and 4 bases from J, leaving 7 bases between. CDR3 sequence reads: CASSLDLAETQYF. As DNA, the CDR3 is TGTGCCAGCAGCTTAGATCTAGCAGAGACCCAGTACTTC.

V and J are TRBV7-2 and TRBJ2-1; TRBD2 matches 10 bases. The CDR3 is made up of 15 amino acids. Losses at the gene ends were 1 base for V and 3 bases for J; bases not matched to a gene: 0. Germline values: CDR1 SGHTA, CDR2 FQGNSA. For the CDR3, the DNA is TGTGCCAGCAGCTTAGGACTAGCGGGCTACAATGAGCAGTTCTTC. Amino acid sequence: CASSLGLAGYNEQFF.

The chain joins TRBV24-1 to TRBJ2-5, with TRBD2 identical over 8 bases. The J call may be incorrect, as the DNA end agrees better with TRBJ2-1. The CDR3 consists of 16 residues. CDR1 and CDR2 (germline): KGHDR, SFDVKD. The CDR3 nucleotides are TGTGCCACCAGTGATTTAGGTAGCGGGGTTATTAATGAGCAGTTCTTC. This codes for CATSDLGSGVINEQFF.